Given below is one TCR beta chain in context. This clonotype was found a few times. Its specific antigen is unknown. Nothing much larger sits one base from this clone, and base qualities are not available. V and J are truncated by 6 bases and 5 bases respectively, leaving an intervening sequence of 8 bases. The CDR3 covers 11 residues, taking in both the cysteine and the phenylalanine. The only DNA kept is the CDR3, 33 bases in frame from the first base. The CDR1 and CDR2 encoded by the germline V gene are SQVTM and ANQGSEA. The library was made by RACE. The listed sequencing device is NextSeq 500. During library preparation, unique molecular identifiers were attached to individual cDNA molecules so that TCRs could be counted quantitatively and reproducibly. Each blood RNA sample was used to sequence both TCR alpha and TCR beta chains. Per the authors' processing: Samples had a median of roughly 91,000 TCRs, with a range from roughly 23,224 to 750,000. The Decombinator software suite was used to annotate the V, J and CDR3 of the TCR reads. Every sample was subsampled to the same number of TCRs (28,000) for the PS versus PT1 abundance plots. TCRs were defined as expanded if absent before sensitization and observed at least eight times at the 2-week time point. Through fastp at Q25 and MiXCR, TCRdb rebuilt clones from the public reads, retaining in-frame beta chains. Duplicate CDR3 protein sequences are folded into a single record with the most common DNA and genes. The V and J calls and clone size are TCRdb's, not the authors'. The sample table contains roughly 80,000 distinct CDR3 sequences; only one count was recorded for around 10% of them. The top ten hold around 4.4% of the sample.

These data belong to a study of human T cells and chemical hapten exposure (dated by TCRdb to 2020 to 2023). Context from the whole study: For sensitization, 2% DPC in acetone was applied to a roughly 2 cm by roughly 2 cm area of upper inner arm skin. This study followed changes in the peripheral blood TCR repertoire in vivo during primary and secondary sensitization of alopecia patients to the hapten diphenylcyclopropenone (DPC). Weekly therapeutic DPC doses were additionally applied to the scalp of patients throughout the roughly 23-week study period. The libraries were sequenced as a pool, and the TCR yield per sample differed mostly because of small variations in library volumes within the pool. Around 30 alopecia patients provided blood for TCR sequencing at one to four time points (pre-sensitization, 2, 6 and 24 weeks). Patch testing was done on the upper back using Finn chambers containing 0.01% DPC, and results were scored after 6 days according to International Contact Dermatitis Research Group standards. The mostly female patient cohort included alopecia areata with under or over 50% scalp involvement, alopecia totalis and alopecia universalis. Blood samples were taken from patients before sensitization (week 0) and at 2, 6 and about 24 weeks after DPC sensitization.

The full study reports these points: Significantly more large CDR3 similarity clusters were formed by expanded TCRs than by pre-sensitization or healthy control sets, consistent with antigen-driven responses. Because all patients had alopecia, a presumed autoimmune disease, the immune response of the patients might differ from that of healthy individuals. After repeated subsampling, the strength of the expansion versus patch-test correlation and the threshold at which it became significant changed. The number of PT1 expanded TCRs positively correlated with patch test score, significant at thresholds 8, 16 and 32 but not 4. The number of TCRs above 1 in 1000 frequency did not change with DPC sensitization; there was no evidence of global repertoire structure alterations.

The time point label of this sample denotes: patch test 1, 2 weeks after DPC sensitization. The treatment or condition label on this specimen signifies: therapeutic diphenylcyclopropenone sensitization with weekly scalp DPC. At every patch-test visit, the blood draw took place before the patch test was put on. Patients were eligible if aged 18 to 70, diagnosed with alopecia and judged suitable for DPC therapy, and pregnant patients were excluded. Unfractionated whole blood was collected in Tempus Blood RNA tubes, and total RNA was extracted from that blood. This TCR derives from a woman aged 50 to 65 with alopecia areata. Some clones in this sample may be carry-over from other donors' samples. This receptor chain uses TRBV29-1 and TRBJ2-1, with no confident D gene call. The sample consisted of whole blood, taken in connection with sensitization to the hapten diphenylcyclopropenone (DPC). The CDR3 region reads CSVLTDNEQFF. The DNA sequence is as follows: TGCAGCGTCCTGACGGACAATGAGCAGTTCTTC.